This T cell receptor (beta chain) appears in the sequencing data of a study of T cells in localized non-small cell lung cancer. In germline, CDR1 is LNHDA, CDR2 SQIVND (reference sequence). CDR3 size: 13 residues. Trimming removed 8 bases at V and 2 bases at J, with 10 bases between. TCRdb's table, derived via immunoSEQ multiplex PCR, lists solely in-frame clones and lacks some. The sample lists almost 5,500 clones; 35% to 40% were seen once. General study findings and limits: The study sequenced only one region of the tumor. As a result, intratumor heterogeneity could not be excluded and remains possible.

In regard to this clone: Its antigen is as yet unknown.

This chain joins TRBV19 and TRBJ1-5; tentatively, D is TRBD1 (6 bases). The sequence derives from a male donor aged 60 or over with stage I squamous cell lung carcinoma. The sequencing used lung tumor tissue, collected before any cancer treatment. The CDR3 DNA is TGTGCCAGTTCGGGGGGCGGCAATCAGCCCCAGCATTTT. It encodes CASSGGGNQPQHF.